A selection of T cell receptor beta chains follows, all from one sample in a study of blood T cell repertoires in COVID-19. TCRdb's copy holds only in-frame clones and misses some; the assay was immunoSEQ multiplex PCR. Among almost 500,000 clones, approximately 90% were seen once, and the ten largest hold 7% to 10%. The sequenced sample consisted of PBMCs or T cells enriched from blood (not recorded which). These receptors were taken from a woman in her sixties or seventies who had recovered from COVID-19. CDR3s include the opening cysteine and the closing phenylalanine or tryptophan. The D gene is left open where the match is weak. The size of a clone is reported for some rows only, either as once, few or many, or as a class for expanded clones.

v_gene	abundance	j_gene	d_gene	CDR3aa	CDR3nt
TRBV3-1/TRBV3-2	few	TRBJ2-1	.	CASSQDPSPSVYNEQFF	TGTGCCAGCAGCCAAGACCCCTCCCCTAGCGTCTACAATGAGCAGTTCTTC
TRBV28	once	TRBJ2-1	TRBD2	CASRLSGGRNEQFF	TGTGCCAGCAGACTTAGCGGGGGAAGGAATGAGCAGTTCTTC
TRBV3-1/TRBV3-2	.	TRBJ2-3	TRBD2	CASSRLAGGPSDTQYF	TGTGCCAGCAGCCGCCTAGCGGGGGGGCCGTCCGATACGCAGTATTTT
TRBV4-1	.	TRBJ2-3	TRBD2	CASSPQTGTRFSADTQYF	TGCGCCAGCAGCCCTCAGACCGGGACTAGGTTTAGTGCAGATACGCAGTATTTT
TRBV7-2	few	TRBJ1-6	.	CASSLALGLRSPLHF	TGTGCCAGCAGCTTAGCCCTGGGCTTACGATCACCCCTCCACTTT
TRBV6-5	.	TRBJ1-1	.	CASINRLNTEAFF	TGTGCCAGTATCAACAGGCTCAACACTGAAGCTTTCTTT
TRBV7-2	.	TRBJ2-3	.	CASSLRVGTDTQYF	TGTGCCAGCAGCTTGAGGGTGGGCACAGATACGCAGTATTTT
TRBV3-1/TRBV3-2	.	TRBJ1-6	TRBD1	CASSQARGLSHSPLHF	TGTGCCAGCAGCCAAGCGAGGGGGCTCAGCCATTCACCCCTCCACTTT
TRBV3-1/TRBV3-2	.	TRBJ2-5	TRBD2	CASSQTSGSETQYF	TGTGCCAGCAGCCAGACTAGCGGGTCTGAGACCCAGTACTTC
TRBV11-2	.	TRBJ1-6	TRBD1	CASSLGPPGQGNSPLHF	TGTGCCAGCAGCTTAGGACCTCCGGGACAGGGTAATTCACCCCTCCACTTT
TRBV29-1	.	TRBJ1-4	.	CSVGGWVGEKLFF	TGCAGCGTTGGGGGCTGGGTAGGTGAAAAACTGTTTTTT
TRBV12-5	.	TRBJ1-1	.	CASGLIVQGNTEAFF	TGTGCTAGTGGTTTGATCGTCCAGGGGAACACTGAAGCTTTCTTT
TRBV29-1	.	TRBJ1-1	.	CSVELGQVNTEAFF	TGCAGCGTTGAATTGGGGCAGGTTAACACTGAAGCTTTCTTT
TRBV2	.	TRBJ1-1	.	CASIPTQVASNTEAFF	TGTGCCAGCATTCCAACACAGGTTGCCTCGAACACTGAAGCTTTCTTT
TRBV5-1	.	TRBJ2-2	.	CVSRTRTDTGELFF	TGCGTCAGCAGAACAAGGACAGACACCGGGGAGCTGTTTTTT
TRBV3-1/TRBV3-2	.	TRBJ2-1	.	CASSQDRAGNPEQFF	TGTGCCAGCAGCCAAGATAGGGCAGGGAATCCTGAGCAGTTCTTC
TRBV25-1	.	TRBJ1-1	.	CASSGTGISEAFF	TGTGCCAGCAGTGGCACAGGGATTTCTGAAGCTTTCTTT
TRBV2	.	TRBJ1-2	.	CASKEGNYGYTF	TGTGCCAGCAAAGAGGGTAACTATGGCTACACCTTC
TRBV5-6	few	TRBJ2-2	.	CASSFGNTGELFF	TGTGCCAGCAGCTTCGGTAACACCGGGGAGCTGTTTTTT
TRBV7-9	once	TRBJ1-2	.	CASSLSYDPDNGYTF	TGTGCCAGCAGCCTAAGCTATGACCCCGACAATGGCTACACCTTC
TRBV18	.	TRBJ2-2	.	CASSPPETTGELFF	TGTGCCAGCTCACCACCGGAGACTACCGGGGAGCTGTTTTTT
TRBV10-3	.	TRBJ1-1	.	CAIKEGLRTEAFF	TGTGCCATCAAGGAGGGGTTGAGGACTGAAGCTTTCTTT
TRBV11-3	.	TRBJ1-3	.	CASSLDSRGVSGNTIYF	TGTGCCAGCAGCTTGGACAGCCGAGGGGTCTCTGGAAACACCATATATTTT
TRBV21-1	.	TRBJ1-5	.	CASSKNGFKGANSNQPQHF	TGTGCCAGCAGCAAAAATGGGTTCAAGGGGGCGAATAGCAATCAGCCCCAGCATTTT
TRBV5-1	few	TRBJ1-6	TRBD1	CASSVGTGVNSPLHF	TGCGCCAGCAGCGTAGGGACAGGGGTGAATTCACCCCTCCACTTT
TRBV5-4	.	TRBJ2-1	.	CASSRGLSYNEQFF	TGTGCCAGCAGCAGGGGTCTCTCCTACAATGAGCAGTTCTTC
TRBV3-1/TRBV3-2	.	TRBJ2-5	TRBD1	CASSQGTVIHGETQYF	TGTGCCAGCAGCCAGGGGACAGTCATCCACGGGGAGACCCAGTACTTC
TRBV6-1	.	TRBJ1-2	.	CASSSLDSYGYTF	TGTGCCAGCAGCAGTTTAGACAGCTATGGCTACACCTTC
TRBV5-1	.	TRBJ2-3	TRBD2	CASSFGYSGGSDTQYF	TGCGCCAGCAGCTTCGGTTATAGCGGGGGTTCGGATACGCAGTATTTT
TRBV23-1	.	TRBJ1-2	TRBD1	CASSQGTGNGYTF	TGCGCCAGCAGTCAAGGGACAGGGAACGGCTACACCTTC
TRBV19	.	TRBJ1-5	.	CASSIPYRQFQPQHF	TGTGCCAGTAGTATCCCCTACCGACAGTTTCAGCCCCAGCATTTT
TRBV4-1	.	TRBJ2-1	.	CASSPFGGSYNEQFF	TGCGCCAGCAGCCCGTTCGGGGGTTCCTACAATGAGCAGTTCTTC
TRBV6-5	.	TRBJ1-4	.	CASSYQQAAYEKLFF	TGTGCCAGCAGTTACCAACAGGCGGCCTATGAAAAACTGTTTTTT
TRBV27	.	TRBJ1-1	TRBD1	CASSEQGRTEAFF	TGTGCCAGCAGCGAACAGGGGAGGACTGAAGCTTTCTTT
TRBV3-1/TRBV3-2	.	TRBJ2-2	.	CASSQVTGTTGELFF	TGTGCCAGCAGCCAAGTAACAGGGACCACCGGGGAGCTGTTTTTT
TRBV5-1	.	TRBJ1-4	TRBD1	CASAIGQAGKLFF	TGCGCCAGCGCAATCGGACAGGCGGGAAAACTGTTTTTT
TRBV30	.	TRBJ1-2	.	CAWGVRTSGGYTF	TGTGCCTGGGGGGTACGGACCAGCGGTGGCTACACCTTC
TRBV10-3	.	TRBJ2-3	TRBD1	CAISESGTGSRTDTQYF	TGTGCCATCAGTGAGTCTGGGACAGGGAGCCGCACAGATACGCAGTATTTT
TRBV3-1/TRBV3-2	.	TRBJ2-1	.	CASSQWGDRSNEQFF	TGTGCCAGCAGCCAATGGGGGGACAGATCCAATGAGCAGTTCTTC
TRBV6-1	once	TRBJ2-4	TRBD2	CASSEALAGALGAKNIQYF	TGTGCCAGCAGTGAAGCGCTAGCGGGGGCCCTGGGAGCCAAAAACATTCAGTACTTC
TRBV5-1	.	TRBJ1-2	.	CASAQAGGYGYTF	TGCGCCAGCGCCCAGGCCGGGGGGTATGGCTACACCTTC